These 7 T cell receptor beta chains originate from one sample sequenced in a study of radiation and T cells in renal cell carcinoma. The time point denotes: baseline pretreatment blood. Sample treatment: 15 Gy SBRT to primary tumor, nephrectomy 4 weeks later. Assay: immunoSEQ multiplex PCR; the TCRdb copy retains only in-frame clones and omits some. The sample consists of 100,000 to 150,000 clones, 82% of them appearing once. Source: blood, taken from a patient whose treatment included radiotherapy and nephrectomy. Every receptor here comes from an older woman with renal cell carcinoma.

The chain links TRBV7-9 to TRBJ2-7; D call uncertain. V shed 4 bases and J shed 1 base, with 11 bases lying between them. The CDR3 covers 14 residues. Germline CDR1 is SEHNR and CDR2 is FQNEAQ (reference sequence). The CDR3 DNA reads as TGTGCCAGCAGCTGGCAGTCTTATTCCTACGAGCAGTACTTC. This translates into CASSWQSYSYEQYF.

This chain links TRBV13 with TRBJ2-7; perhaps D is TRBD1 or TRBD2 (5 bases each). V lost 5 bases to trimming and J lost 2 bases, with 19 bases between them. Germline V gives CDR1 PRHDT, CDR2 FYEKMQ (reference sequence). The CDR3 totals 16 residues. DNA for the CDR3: TGTGCCAGCAGCCCCCGAGGTGGGACGGTGGCCTACGAGCAGTACTTC. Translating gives CASSPRGGTVAYEQYF.

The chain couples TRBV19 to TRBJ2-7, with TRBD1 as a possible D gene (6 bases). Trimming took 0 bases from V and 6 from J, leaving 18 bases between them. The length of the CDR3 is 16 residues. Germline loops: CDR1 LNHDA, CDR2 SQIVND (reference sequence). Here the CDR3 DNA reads TGTGCCAGTAGTATAGACCCCTACCTGGAAGGGGGCGAGCAGTACTTC. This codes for CASSIDPYLEGGEQYF. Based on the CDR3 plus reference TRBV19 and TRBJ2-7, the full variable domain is DGGITQSPKYLFRKEGQNVTLSCEQNLNHDAMYWYRQDPGQGLRLIYYSQIVNDFQKGDIAEGYSVSREKKESFPLTVTSAQKNPTAFYLCASSIDPYLEGGEQYFGPGTRLTVT.

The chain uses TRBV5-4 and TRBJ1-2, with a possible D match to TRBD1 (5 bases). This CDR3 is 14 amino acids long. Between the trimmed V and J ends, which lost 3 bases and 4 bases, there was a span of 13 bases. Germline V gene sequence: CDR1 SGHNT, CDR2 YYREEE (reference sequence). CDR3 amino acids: CASSSPTERYGYTF. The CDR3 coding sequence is TGTGCCAGCAGCTCGCCGACAGAGCGCTATGGCTACACCTTC.

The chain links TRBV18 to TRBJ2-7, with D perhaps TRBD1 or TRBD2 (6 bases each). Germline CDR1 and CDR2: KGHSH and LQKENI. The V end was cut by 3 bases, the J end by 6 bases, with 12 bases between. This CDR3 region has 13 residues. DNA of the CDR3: TGTGCCAGCTCACCCAACGGGGGCAGCGAGCAGTACTTC. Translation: CASSPNGGSEQYF.

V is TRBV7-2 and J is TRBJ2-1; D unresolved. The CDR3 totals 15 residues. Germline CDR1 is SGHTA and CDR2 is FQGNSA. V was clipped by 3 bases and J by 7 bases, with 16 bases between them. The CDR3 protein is CASSFAVGGRNEQFF. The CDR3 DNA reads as TGTGCCAGCAGCTTTGCCGTTGGTGGAAGGAATGAGCAGTTCTTC.

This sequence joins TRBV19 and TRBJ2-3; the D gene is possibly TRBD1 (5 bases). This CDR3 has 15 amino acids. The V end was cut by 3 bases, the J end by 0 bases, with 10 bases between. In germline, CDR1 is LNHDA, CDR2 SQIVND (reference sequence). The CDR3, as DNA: TGTGCCAGTAGTATTTCGGCAGGGAGCACAGATACGCAGTATTTT. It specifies CASSISAGSTDTQYF.